This TCR beta chain was found in a study of T cell changes during pregnancy in multiple sclerosis. Profiling relied on immunoSEQ multiplex PCR, and the TCRdb table lists in-frame clones only, not all of them. This sample carries around 69,000 clones, roughly 90% of them seen once, and the ten largest clones take approximately 2.3%. Germline V CDR1 and CDR2: SGHTA, FQGTGA. The germline V and J ends were trimmed by 0 bases and 3 bases, with 5 bases remaining between them. This CDR3 has 13 amino acids. The clonotype was recovered from a female donor with multiple sclerosis, enrolled in a pregnancy study. V gene TRBV7-3 combines with J gene TRBJ2-5, with no clear D. Here the sequenced sample was peripheral blood, taken in the first trimester of pregnancy. The CDR3 loop reads CASSLTQEETQYF. DNA for the CDR3: TGTGCCAGCAGCTTAACCCAGGAAGAGACCCAGTACTTC.